This T cell receptor beta chain was sequenced during a study of T cell responses to AZD1222 COVID-19 vaccine. Whole-study findings and limits: No day 14 peak samples; only post-peak repertoires were characterized.

V shed 4 bases and J 0 bases; nucleotides not matched to a gene: 11. Germline CDR1 and CDR2: KGHSH and LQKENI. The CDR3 is 17 amino acids. In regard to this clone: Its antigen remains unknown.

Here immunoSEQ multiplex PCR was the method, and the copy in TCRdb shows in-frame clones only, minus some. The sample has fewer than 200,000 clones; approximately 88% are singletons. The sample was peripheral blood, taken on day 0 of AZD1222 vaccination. The chain joins TRBV18 to TRBJ1-1; 7 nucleotides line up with TRBD1. The TCR sequence derives from an adult in good health. CDR3 bases: TGTGCCAGCTCACGATATCTCGGACAGGCTGTGAACACTGAAGCTTTCTTT. This gives the protein CASSRYLGQAVNTEAFF.